A single sample gave rise to the 19 T cell receptor beta chains below, sequenced in a study of lung T cells in sarcoidosis with Löfgren's syndrome. Using its own MiXCR run on the reads, TCRdb lists one record per CDR3 protein. The table records fewer than 25,000 distinct CDR3 sequences, roughly a fifth of them present only once. Sequencing used CD4+ T cells from bronchoalveolar lavage. The receptors originated from a human donor with sarcoidosis (Löfgren's syndrome or another form), or a control subject (not recorded which).

By its share, this clonotype is medium-sized (0.01 to 0.1%). V gene TRBV20-1 combines with J gene TRBJ2-1; D perhaps matches TRBD2 (6 bases). V lost 2 bases to trimming and J lost 2 bases, with 10 bases between them. This CDR3 spans 14 amino acids. Germline V gene lookup returns CDR1 DFQATT and CDR2 SNEGSKA (reference sequence). As DNA, the CDR3 is TGCAGTGCTAGATTCGGGGGAACCTACAATGAGCAGTTCTTC. It is translated as CSARFGGTYNEQFF.

This clonotype is categorized as medium-sized. V gene TRBV20-1 combines with J gene TRBJ1-5; no definite D call. V was trimmed by 3 bases and J by 0 bases, leaving 6 bases between them. The CDR3 is 13 amino acids. CDR1 is DFQATT and CDR2 is SNEGSKA in the germline V gene (reference sequence). CDR3 in amino acids: CSARSYSNQPQHF. The CDR3 coding sequence is TGCAGTGCTAGGAGCTATAGCAATCAGCCCCAGCATTTT.

In its sample, this clonotype is medium-sized. The chain carries TRBV28 and TRBJ2-2; no clear D. V was trimmed by 2 bases and J by 4 bases, leaving 5 bases between them. CDR1 and CDR2 (germline): MDHEN, SYDVKM. The CDR3 loop spans 13 amino acids. The CDR3 region has the DNA TGTGCCAGCAGTTTACCCGCCACCGGGGAGCTGTTTTTT. Protein product: CASSLPATGELFF.

In regard to this clonotype: A read error may explain this, as a much larger clone is one base away. The chain couples TRBV20-1 to TRBJ2-1; TRBD1 might be the D (6 bases). This CDR3 spans 14 amino acids. Germline-derived CDR1 and CDR2 are DFQATT and SNEGSKA (reference sequence). This CDR3 is CSARTVSSYNKQSF. CDR3 coding DNA: TGCAGTGCCAGGACAGTTAGCTCCTACAATAAGCAGTCCTTC.

As for this clonotype: It may be a read error: a sequence one base away is much more abundant. V usage is TRBV7-2 and J usage is TRBJ2-7; 11 bases agree with TRBD2. CDR3 size: 14 residues. V gave up 6 bases and J gave up 1 base; unmatched junction bases: 2. Germline CDR1 is SGHTA and CDR2 is FQGNSA. The CDR3 loop is CASRVAGGSYEQYF. The CDR3 nucleotides are TGTGCCAGCAGAGTAGCGGGAGGGTCCTACGAGCAGTACTTC.

This clonotype was recorded only once. The junction shows a germline mismatch at one end, possibly a read error. The chain joins TRBV7-2 to TRBJ2-1; no clear D. The CDR3 loop spans 14 amino acids. The germline CDR1 and CDR2 sequences are SGHTA and FQGNSA. CDR3: CASSQGGRINEQSF. In DNA form, the CDR3 reads TGTGCCAGCAGCCAAGGTGGTCGGATCAATGAGCAGTCCTTC.

This chain uses TRBV29-1 with TRBJ2-1, with D maybe TRBD2 (5 bases). With 8 bases removed from V and 9 bases from J, the gap between germline ends came to 20 bases. From germline, CDR1 is SQVTM and CDR2 ANQGSEA. This CDR3 is built from 13 residues. The CDR3 loop is CSSETAGRGEQFF. As DNA, the CDR3 is TGCAGCTCTGAAACGGCGGGCCGGGGTGAGCAGTTCTTC.

There are many counts of this clonotype. J is TRBJ1-5 and V is TRBV28; D is ambiguous. Trimming cost V 1 base and J 3 bases, with 4 bases left between them. The CDR3 is made up of 13 amino acids. Germline lookup yields CDR1 MDHEN and CDR2 SYDVKM. This CDR3 is CASSLLNNQPQHF. The CDR3 region has the DNA TGTGCCAGCAGTTTATTAAACAATCAGCCCCAGCATTTT.

The rearrangement uses TRBV5-1 and TRBJ2-3; 7 positions agree with TRBD2. The junction had 11 bases not matched to a gene; V was cut back by 2 bases and J by 2 bases. This CDR3 is 17 amino acids long. CDR1 and CDR2 (germline): SGHRS, YFSETQ. The CDR3 DNA follows: TGCGCCAGCAGCTTATCTCCTCGACTAGCAGCCACAGATACGCAGTATTTT. Its protein is CASSLSPRLAATDTQYF.

In its sample, this clonotype ranks as medium-sized. The chain has TRBV6-1 and TRBJ2-7; D might be TRBD1 (7 bases). The CDR3 has 15 amino acids. Trimming left V 5 bases short and J 2 bases short, with 16 bases between. Germline CDR1 reads MNHNS; CDR2 reads SASEGT. The CDR3 DNA reads as TGTGCCAGCAGTACCCTAGGAGGGGGCACCTACGAGCAGTACTTC. Translated: CASSTLGGGTYEQYF.

This clonotype was counted ten times or more. The rearrangement links TRBV2 to TRBJ2-7, with D possibly being TRBD2 (6 bases). CDR1 is SNHLY, CDR2 FYNNEI, per germline. V lost 6 bases, J lost 6 bases, and 21 bases lay in between. The CDR3 loop spans 15 amino acids. CDR3 in DNA: TGTGCCAGCAGCCCTAACCGGGACTGGGAAGGCGAGCAGTACTTC. Encoded protein: CASSPNRDWEGEQYF.

In its sample, this clonotype ranks as medium-sized. This rearrangement joins TRBV6-2 or TRBV6-3 to TRBJ2-7, with D uncertain. The CDR3 runs to 11 residues. V shed 4 bases and J shed 2 bases, with 3 bases lying between them. Germline lookup yields CDR1 MNHEY and CDR2 SVGEGT. CDR3 coding DNA: TGTGCCAGCAGTTGGGCCTACGAGCAGTACTTC. Protein product: CASSWAYEQYF.

This clonotype was picked up many times. The chain couples TRBV18 to TRBJ1-1, with 8 bases fitting TRBD1. This CDR3 is 14 amino acids long. The germline CDR1 and CDR2 sequences are KGHSH and LQKENI. V dropped 2 bases and J dropped 6; count of bases not matched to a gene: 5. CDR3 nucleotides: TGTGCCAGCTCACCAACGACAGGGGTGGCTGAAGCTTTCTTT. It specifies CASSPTTGVAEAFF.

As to this clonotype: A much larger clonotype is one base distant, so this may be a read error. This likely comes from a read error, as the CDR3 has no conserved phenylalanine or tryptophan at its end. This chain connects TRBV25-1 to TRBJ2-1, with a tentative D call TRBD2 (7 bases). V was trimmed by 1 base and J by 7 bases, leaving 11 bases between them. From germline, CDR1 is MGHDK and CDR2 SYGVNS. CDR3 size: 14 residues. The CDR3 nucleotides are TGTGCCAGCAGTGAATTGGGGGGGGCAAATGAGCAGTTCCTC. Protein product: CASSELGGANEQFL.

This clonotype was seen only a few times. This sequence joins TRBV4-1 and TRBJ1-2, with D maybe TRBD1 (6 bases). V was pared by 8 bases and J by 2 bases, with 24 bases between. The CDR3 is 17 residues long. From germline, CDR1 is MGHRA and CDR2 YSYEKL. CDR3 in DNA: TGCGCCAGCCGGGTGGTTGAACAGGGATCTCGAAACTATGGCTACACCTTC. Protein product: CASRVVEQGSRNYGYTF.

The table lists this clonotype with many counts. One end of the junction fails to match germline, which may point to a read error. CDR3 DNA sequence: TGTGCTAGCAGCTTAGGACTAGCGGGGGAAGAGACCCAGTACTTC. It encodes CASSLGLAGEETQYF. The chain links TRBV7-7 to TRBJ2-5; TRBD2 matches 13 bases. Per germline, CDR1 SSHAT and CDR2 FNYEAQ (reference sequence). This CDR3 is built from 15 residues.

This clonotype came up many times. The chain joins TRBV6-1 to TRBJ2-1; 7 bases agree with TRBD2. V was pared by 6 bases and J by 6 bases, with 8 bases of the junction left unmatched. CDR1 MNHNS and CDR2 SASEGT come from the germline V gene. The CDR3 spans 14 residues. CDR3 in amino acids: CASSRLADSNEQFF. For the CDR3, the DNA is TGTGCCAGCAGCCGACTAGCCGATAGCAATGAGCAGTTCTTC.

The sample holds many counts of this clonotype. This chain links TRBV20-1 with TRBJ2-1; D might be TRBD2 (6 bases). The CDR3 runs to 16 residues. The germline V gene encodes CDR1 DFQATT and CDR2 SNEGSKA (reference sequence). Trimming pared 7 bases from V and 4 bases from J, leaving 23 bases between. The CDR3 loop reads CSGGGGSLGGYNEQFF. CDR3 in DNA: TGCAGTGGGGGAGGAGGGTCCCTTGGAGGATACAATGAGCAGTTCTTC.

This clonotype was seen a few times. The CDR3, as DNA: TGTGCCAGCAGCCAAGCCGGAATAGTTCTAGATACGCAGTATTTT. Translation: CASSQAGIVLDTQYF. The chain carries TRBV3-1 and TRBJ2-3; no reliable D call. The germline V gene has CDR1 LGHDT and CDR2 YNNKEL (reference sequence). V was trimmed by 1 base and J by 5 bases, leaving 13 bases between them. This CDR3 has 15 amino acids.